The present T cell receptor beta chain was sequenced within a study of chemoradiotherapy in HPV16-positive cancers. The CDR3 sequence is 17 residues long. Trimming shortened V by 2 bases and J by 0 bases, and 16 bases separated the two germline ends. Germline lookup yields CDR1 SGHDT and CDR2 YYEEEE. The table came from immunoSEQ multiplex PCR; TCRdb's copy has only in-frame clones and leaves some out. The sample records around 29,000 clones, around 93% being singletons. Sequenced material: blood, taken from a patient who underwent chemoradiotherapy. The TCR was taken from a human donor with HPV-associated anogenital cancer. This chain joins TRBV5-6 and TRBJ2-3, with D perhaps TRBD2 (6 bases). CDR3 in amino acids: CASSFGGRGLSTDTQYF. The CDR3 DNA reads as TGTGCCAGCAGCTTTGGAGGTAGGGGACTTAGCACAGATACGCAGTATTTT.